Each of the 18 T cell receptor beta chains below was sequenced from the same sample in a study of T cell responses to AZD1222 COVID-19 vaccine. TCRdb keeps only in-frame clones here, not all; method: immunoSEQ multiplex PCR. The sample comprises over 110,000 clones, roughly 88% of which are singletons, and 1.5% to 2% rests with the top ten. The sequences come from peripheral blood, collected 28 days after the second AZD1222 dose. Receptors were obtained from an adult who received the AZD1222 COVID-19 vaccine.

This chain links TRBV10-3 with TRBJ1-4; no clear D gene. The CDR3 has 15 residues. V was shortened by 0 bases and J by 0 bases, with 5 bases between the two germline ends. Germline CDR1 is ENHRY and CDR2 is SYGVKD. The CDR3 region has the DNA TGTGCCATCAGTGAGTCCGGACCAACTAATGAAAAACTGTTTTTT. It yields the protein CAISESGPTNEKLFF.

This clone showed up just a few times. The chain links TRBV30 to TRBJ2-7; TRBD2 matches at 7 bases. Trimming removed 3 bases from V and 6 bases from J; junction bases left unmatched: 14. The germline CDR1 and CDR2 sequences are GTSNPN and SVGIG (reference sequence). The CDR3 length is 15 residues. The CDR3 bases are TGTGCCTGGAGCCCACGGAGGACTAGTAGTGTCGAGCAGTACTTC. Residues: CAWSPRRTSSVEQYF. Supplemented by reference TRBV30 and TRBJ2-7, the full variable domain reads SQTIHQWPATLVQPVGSPLSLECTVEGTSNPNLYWYRQAAGRGLQLLFYSVGIGQISSEVPQNLSASRPQDRQFILSSKKLLLSDSGFYLCAWSPRRTSSVEQYFGPGTRLTVT.

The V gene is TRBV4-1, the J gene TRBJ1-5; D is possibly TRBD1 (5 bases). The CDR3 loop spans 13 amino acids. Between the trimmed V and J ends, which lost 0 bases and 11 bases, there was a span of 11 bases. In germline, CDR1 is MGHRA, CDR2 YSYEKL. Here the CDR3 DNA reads TGCGCCAGCAGCCAAGATCGCGGGGGGGCCCAGCATTTT. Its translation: CASSQDRGGAQHF.

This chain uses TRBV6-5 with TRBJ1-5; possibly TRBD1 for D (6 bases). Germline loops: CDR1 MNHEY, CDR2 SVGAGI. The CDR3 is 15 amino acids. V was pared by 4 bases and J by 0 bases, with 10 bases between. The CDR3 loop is CASSLQGYSNQPQHF. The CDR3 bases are TGTGCCAGCAGTTTACAGGGTTATAGCAATCAGCCCCAGCATTTT.

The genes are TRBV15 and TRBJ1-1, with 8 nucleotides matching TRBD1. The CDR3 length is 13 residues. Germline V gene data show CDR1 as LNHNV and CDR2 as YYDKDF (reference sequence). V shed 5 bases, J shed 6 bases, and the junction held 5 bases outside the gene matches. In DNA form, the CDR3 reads TGTGCCACCAGCTCCCAGACAGGGGCTGAAGCTTTCTTT. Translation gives CATSSQTGAEAFF.

Written as DNA, the CDR3 is TGTGCCAGCAGGACACGAGGGGAGAACACTGAAGCTTTCTTT. Translation: CASRTRGENTEAFF. This chain connects TRBV6-5 to TRBJ1-1, with D possibly matching TRBD1 (5 bases). This CDR3 spans 14 amino acids. Trimming took 6 bases from V and 1 from J, leaving 12 bases between them. Germline lookup yields CDR1 MNHEY and CDR2 SVGAGI.

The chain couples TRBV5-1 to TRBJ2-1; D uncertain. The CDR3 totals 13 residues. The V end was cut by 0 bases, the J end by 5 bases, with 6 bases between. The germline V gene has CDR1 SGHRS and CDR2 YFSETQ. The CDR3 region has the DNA TGCGCCAGCAGCTTGGGGCCAAACAATGAGCAGTTCTTC. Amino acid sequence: CASSLGPNNEQFF.

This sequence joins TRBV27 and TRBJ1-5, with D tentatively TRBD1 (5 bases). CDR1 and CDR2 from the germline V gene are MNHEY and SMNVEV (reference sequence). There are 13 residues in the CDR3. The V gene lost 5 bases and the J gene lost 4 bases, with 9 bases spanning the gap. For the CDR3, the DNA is TGTGCCAGCAGTCGGGACGGTAATCAGCCCCAGCATTTT. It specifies CASSRDGNQPQHF.

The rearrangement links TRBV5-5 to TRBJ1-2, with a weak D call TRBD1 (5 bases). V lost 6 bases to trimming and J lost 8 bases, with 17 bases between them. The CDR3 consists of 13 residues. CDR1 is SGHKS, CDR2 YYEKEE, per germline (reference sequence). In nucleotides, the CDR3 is TGTGCCAGCAACCTGGGGGTGATGAAGGGCTACACCTTC. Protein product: CASNLGVMKGYTF.

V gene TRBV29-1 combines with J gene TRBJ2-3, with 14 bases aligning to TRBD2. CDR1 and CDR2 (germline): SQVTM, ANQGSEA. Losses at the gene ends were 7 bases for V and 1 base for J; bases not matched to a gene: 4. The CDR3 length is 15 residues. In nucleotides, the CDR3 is TGCAGCGCGGGGACTAGCGGGAGCCGCACAGATACGCAGTATTTT. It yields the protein CSAGTSGSRTDTQYF.

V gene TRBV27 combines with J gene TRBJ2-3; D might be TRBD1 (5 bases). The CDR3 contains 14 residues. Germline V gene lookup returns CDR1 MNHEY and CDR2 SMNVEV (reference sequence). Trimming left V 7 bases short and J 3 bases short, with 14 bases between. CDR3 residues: CASKLGAGTDTQYF. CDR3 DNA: TGTGCCAGCAAATTAGGGGCAGGTACAGATACGCAGTATTTT.

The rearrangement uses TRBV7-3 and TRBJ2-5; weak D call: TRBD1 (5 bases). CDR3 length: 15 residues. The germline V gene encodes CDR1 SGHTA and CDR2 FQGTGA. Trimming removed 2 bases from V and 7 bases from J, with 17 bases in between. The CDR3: CASSLESSGAGTQYF. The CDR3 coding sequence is TGTGCCAGCAGCTTAGAGAGCAGTGGGGCTGGGACCCAGTACTTC.

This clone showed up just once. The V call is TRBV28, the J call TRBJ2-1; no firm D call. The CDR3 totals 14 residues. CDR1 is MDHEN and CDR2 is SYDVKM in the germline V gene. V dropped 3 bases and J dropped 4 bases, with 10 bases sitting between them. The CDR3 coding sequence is TGTGCCAGCAGTTTGGGCTATCTTTACAATGAGCAGTTCTTC. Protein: CASSLGYLYNEQFF.

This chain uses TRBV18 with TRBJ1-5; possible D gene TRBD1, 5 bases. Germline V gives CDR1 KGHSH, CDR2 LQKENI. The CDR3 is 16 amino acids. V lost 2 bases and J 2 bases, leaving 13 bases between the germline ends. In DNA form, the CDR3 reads TGTGCCAGCTCACCAGGTGAAAGGGGAGGCAATCAGCCCCAGCATTTT. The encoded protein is CASSPGERGGNQPQHF. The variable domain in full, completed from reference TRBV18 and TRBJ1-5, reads NAGVMQNPRHLVRRRGQEARLRCSPMKGHSHVYWYRQLPEEGLKFMVYLQKENIIDESGMPKERFSAEFPKEGPSILRIQQVVRGDSAAYFCASSPGERGGNQPQHFGDGTRLSIL.

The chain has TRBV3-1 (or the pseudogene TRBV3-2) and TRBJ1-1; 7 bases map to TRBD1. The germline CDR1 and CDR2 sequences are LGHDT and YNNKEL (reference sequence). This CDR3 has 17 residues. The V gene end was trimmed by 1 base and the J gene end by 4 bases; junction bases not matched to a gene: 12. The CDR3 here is CASSQGSRGQTATEAFF. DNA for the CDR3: TGTGCCAGCAGCCAAGGTTCAAGGGGGCAGACCGCCACTGAAGCTTTCTTT.

The CDR3 DNA reads TGTGCCAGCAGTTTAAGGACTAGCGGAACCAAATACAATGAGCAGTTCTTC. This encodes CASSLRTSGTKYNEQFF. The V gene is TRBV6-2 or TRBV6-3, the J gene TRBJ2-1; 10 bases are shared with TRBD2. V lost 4 bases and J lost 4; bases outside the gene matches: 10. The length of the CDR3 is 17 residues. The germline V gene encodes CDR1 MNHEY and CDR2 SVGEGT.

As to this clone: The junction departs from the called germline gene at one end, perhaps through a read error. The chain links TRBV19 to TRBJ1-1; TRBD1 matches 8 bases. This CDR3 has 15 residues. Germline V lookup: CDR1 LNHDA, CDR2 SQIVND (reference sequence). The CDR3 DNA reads TGTGCCAGTAGTATCCAACAGGGGGGGAACGCTGAAGCTTTCTTT. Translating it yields CASSIQQGGNAEAFF. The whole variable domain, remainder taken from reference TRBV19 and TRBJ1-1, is DGGITQSPKYLFRKEGQNVTLSCEQNLNHDAMYWYRQDPGQGLRLIYYSQIVNDFQKGDIAEGYSVSREKKESFPLTVTSAQKNPTAFYLCASSIQQGGNAEAFFGQGTRLTVV.

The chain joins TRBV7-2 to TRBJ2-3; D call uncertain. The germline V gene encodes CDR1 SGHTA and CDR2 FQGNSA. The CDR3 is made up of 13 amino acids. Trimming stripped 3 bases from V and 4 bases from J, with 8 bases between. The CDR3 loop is CASSFSSPDTQYF. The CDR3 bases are TGTGCCAGCAGCTTTAGTAGCCCAGATACGCAGTATTTT.